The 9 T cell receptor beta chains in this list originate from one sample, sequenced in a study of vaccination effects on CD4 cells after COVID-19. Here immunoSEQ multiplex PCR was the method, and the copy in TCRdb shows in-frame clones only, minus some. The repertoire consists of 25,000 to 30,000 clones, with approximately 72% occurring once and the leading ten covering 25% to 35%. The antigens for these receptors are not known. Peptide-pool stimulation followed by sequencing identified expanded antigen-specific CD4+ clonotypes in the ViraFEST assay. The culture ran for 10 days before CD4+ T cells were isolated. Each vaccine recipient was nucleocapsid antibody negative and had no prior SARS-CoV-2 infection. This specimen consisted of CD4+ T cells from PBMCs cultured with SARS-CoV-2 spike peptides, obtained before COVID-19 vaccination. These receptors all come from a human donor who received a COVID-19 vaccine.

The CDR3 reads CASSLASTDTQYF. In nucleotides, the CDR3 is TGCGCCAGCAGCTTGGCTAGCACAGATACGCAGTATTTT. This chain connects TRBV5-1 to TRBJ2-3; D unresolved. The V end was cut by 0 bases, the J end by 0 bases, with 2 bases between. The CDR3 runs to 13 residues. The germline gives CDR1 SGHRS, CDR2 YFSETQ. The whole variable domain, remainder taken from reference TRBV5-1 and TRBJ2-3, is KAGVTQTPRYLIKTRGQQVTLSCSPISGHRSVSWYQQTPGQGLQFLFEYFSETQRNKGNFPGRFSGRQFSNSRSEMNVSTLELGDSALYLCASSLASTDTQYFGPGTRLTVL.

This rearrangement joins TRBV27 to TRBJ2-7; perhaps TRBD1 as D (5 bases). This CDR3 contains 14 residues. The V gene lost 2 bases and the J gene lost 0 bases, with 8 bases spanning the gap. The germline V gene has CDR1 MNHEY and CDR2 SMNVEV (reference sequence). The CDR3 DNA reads TGTGCCAGCAGTTTACAGGGAACCTCCTACGAGCAGTACTTC. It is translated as CASSLQGTSYEQYF.

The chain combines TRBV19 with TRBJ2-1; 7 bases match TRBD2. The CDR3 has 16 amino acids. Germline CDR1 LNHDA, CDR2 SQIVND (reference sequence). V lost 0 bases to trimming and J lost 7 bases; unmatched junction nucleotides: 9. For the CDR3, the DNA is TGTGCCAGTAGTATAGATGCCGGGACTACGAGAAATGAGCAGTTCTTC. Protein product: CASSIDAGTTRNEQFF.

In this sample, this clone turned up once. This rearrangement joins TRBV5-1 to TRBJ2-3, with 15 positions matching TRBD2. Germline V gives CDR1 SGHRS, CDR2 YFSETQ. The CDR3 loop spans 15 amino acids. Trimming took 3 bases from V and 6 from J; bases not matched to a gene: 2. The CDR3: CASSSGLAGGDTQYF. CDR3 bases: TGCGCCAGCAGCTCCGGACTAGCGGGAGGGGATACGCAGTATTTT.

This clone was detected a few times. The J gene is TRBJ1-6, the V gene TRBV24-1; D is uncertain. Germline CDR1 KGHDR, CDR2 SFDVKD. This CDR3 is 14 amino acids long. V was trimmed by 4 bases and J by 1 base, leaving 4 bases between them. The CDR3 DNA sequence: TGTGCCACCAGTGACGGGTCCTATAATTCACCCCTCCACTTT. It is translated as CATSDGSYNSPLHF.

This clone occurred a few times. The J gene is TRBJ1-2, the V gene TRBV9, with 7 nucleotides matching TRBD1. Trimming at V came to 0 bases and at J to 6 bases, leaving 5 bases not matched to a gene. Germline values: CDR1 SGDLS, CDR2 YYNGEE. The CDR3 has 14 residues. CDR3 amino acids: CASSVGGRGDGYTF. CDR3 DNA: TGTGCCAGCAGCGTAGGGGGCAGGGGGGATGGCTACACCTTC.

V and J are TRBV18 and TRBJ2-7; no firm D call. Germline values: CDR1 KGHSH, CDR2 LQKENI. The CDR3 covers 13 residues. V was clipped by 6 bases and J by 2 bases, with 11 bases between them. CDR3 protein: CASSAGRTYEQYF. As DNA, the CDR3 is TGTGCCAGCTCGGCCGGCCGAACCTACGAGCAGTACTTC. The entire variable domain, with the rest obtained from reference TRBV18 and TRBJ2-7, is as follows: NAGVMQNPRHLVRRRGQEARLRCSPMKGHSHVYWYRQLPEEGLKFMVYLQKENIIDESGMPKERFSAEFPKEGPSILRIQQVVRGDSAAYFCASSAGRTYEQYFGPGTRLTVT.

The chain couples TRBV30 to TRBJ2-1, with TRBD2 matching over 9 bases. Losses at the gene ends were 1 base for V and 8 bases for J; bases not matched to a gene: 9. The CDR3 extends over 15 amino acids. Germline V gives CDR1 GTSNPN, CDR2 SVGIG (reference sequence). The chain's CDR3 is CAWSGWRGGRDEQFF. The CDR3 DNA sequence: TGTGCCTGGAGTGGGTGGCGGGGGGGCCGGGATGAGCAGTTCTTC.

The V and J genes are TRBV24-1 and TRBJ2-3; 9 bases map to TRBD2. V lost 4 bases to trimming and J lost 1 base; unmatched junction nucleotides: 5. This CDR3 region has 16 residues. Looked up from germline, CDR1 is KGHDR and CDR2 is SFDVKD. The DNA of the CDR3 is TGTGCCACCAGTGAGGGGGCGGGGGGGCGCACAGATACGCAGTATTTT. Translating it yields CATSEGAGGRTDTQYF.